These 9 T cell receptor beta chains were sequenced from one sample in a study of blood T cell repertoires in COVID-19. Profiled with immunoSEQ multiplex PCR; TCRdb holds only in-frame clones, not every one. The sample contains approximately 250,000 clones, roughly 86% of which appear only once. The material sequenced was peripheral blood. Every receptor here comes from a man in his forties or fifties with acute or convalescent COVID-19.

This rearrangement joins TRBV19 to TRBJ1-2; 8 positions agree with TRBD1. There are 15 residues in the CDR3. The V gene end was trimmed by 7 bases and the J gene end by 0 bases; junction bases not matched to a gene: 7. Germline V lookup: CDR1 LNHDA, CDR2 SQIVND (reference sequence). The CDR3 DNA reads TGTGCCAGTAATGACAGGGGAAGGGCTAACTATGGCTACACCTTC. Its protein product is CASNDRGRANYGYTF.

This clone was seen only once. The chain joins TRBV19 to TRBJ1-1; 8 bases match TRBD1. Germline V gene sequence: CDR1 LNHDA, CDR2 SQIVND (reference sequence). The CDR3 runs to 15 residues. The trim removed 6 bases at V and 5 bases at J, leaving 11 bases unmatched. The CDR3, as DNA: TGTGCCAGTAGACCCGACCGCAGGGGGCGGACTGAAGCTTTCTTT. Its protein product is CASRPDRRGRTEAFF.

The chain employs TRBV27 and TRBJ1-6; D call uncertain. Between the trimmed V and J ends, which lost 4 bases and 9 bases, there was a span of 13 bases. Germline V lookup: CDR1 MNHEY, CDR2 SMNVEV (reference sequence). The CDR3 runs to 14 residues. The CDR3 DNA reads TGTGCCAGCAGTTCCTCTCCGGGTTTTTCACCCCTCCACTTT. Protein product: CASSSSPGFSPLHF.

The chain recombines TRBV10-3 with TRBJ2-6; TRBD2 aligns across 7 bases. The CDR3 runs to 17 residues. Per germline, CDR1 ENHRY and CDR2 SYGVKD. V shed 10 bases and J 4 bases; nucleotides not matched to a gene: 16. The CDR3 DNA is TGTGCCACGCGATCACAGGCCCGGGAGGCGGGGGCCAACGTCCTGACTTTC. Its protein is CATRSQAREAGANVLTF.

The table lists this clone with a count of one. The chain carries TRBV30 and TRBJ2-3, with 9 bases matching TRBD1. V lost 1 base, J lost 7 bases, and 15 bases stayed unmatched. Germline CDR1 reads GTSNPN; CDR2 reads SVGIG (reference sequence). The CDR3 has 17 residues. This CDR3 reads CAWSGLGQGEGVNTQYF. CDR3 DNA: TGTGCCTGGAGTGGATTGGGACAGGGAGAAGGGGTAAATACGCAGTATTTT.

This clone was seen a handful of times. The chain uses TRBV11-2 and TRBJ2-7; unclear D gene. The length of the CDR3 is 12 residues. CDR1 and CDR2 (germline): SGHAT, FQNNGV. V lost 5 bases to trimming and J lost 5 bases, with 10 bases between them. In DNA form, the CDR3 reads TGTGCCAGCAGCCTGAAGAGAAACGAGCAGTACTTC. This gives the protein CASSLKRNEQYF. The whole variable domain, remainder taken from reference TRBV11-2 and TRBJ2-7, is EAGVAQSPRYKIIEKRQSVAFWCNPISGHATLYWYQQILGQGPKLLIQFQNNGVVDDSQLPKDRFSAERLKGVDSTLKIQPAKLEDSAVYLCASSLKRNEQYFGPGTRLTVT.

The chain uses TRBV18 and TRBJ1-1, with 8 bases matching TRBD1. The CDR3 has 14 residues. With V trimmed by 3 bases and J by 4 bases, 4 bases remained unmatched. Germline loops: CDR1 KGHSH, CDR2 LQKENI. CDR3 loop: CASSPDRGGTEAFF. CDR3 nucleotide sequence: TGTGCCAGCTCACCTGACAGGGGAGGCACTGAAGCTTTCTTT.

This chain links TRBV10-1 with TRBJ2-7, with D possibly TRBD2 on 6 matching bases. Trimming took 0 bases from V and 7 from J, leaving 10 bases between them. The CDR3 is 13 residues long. Per the germline V gene, CDR1 is WNHNN and CDR2 is SYGVQD (reference sequence). The CDR3 nucleotides read TGCGCCAGCAGTGAGTCGGGTGGGACTGAGCAGTACTTC. Translating gives CASSESGGTEQYF.

This chain uses TRBV28 with TRBJ1-5, with a tentative D call TRBD1 (5 bases). The V gene lost 8 bases and the J gene lost 0 bases, with 11 bases spanning the gap. This CDR3 is built from 14 residues. Germline assignment: CDR1 MDHEN and CDR2 SYDVKM. The CDR3 protein is CASRGFYSNQPQHF. The CDR3 coding sequence is TGTGCCAGCCGGGGGTTTTATAGCAATCAGCCCCAGCATTTT.